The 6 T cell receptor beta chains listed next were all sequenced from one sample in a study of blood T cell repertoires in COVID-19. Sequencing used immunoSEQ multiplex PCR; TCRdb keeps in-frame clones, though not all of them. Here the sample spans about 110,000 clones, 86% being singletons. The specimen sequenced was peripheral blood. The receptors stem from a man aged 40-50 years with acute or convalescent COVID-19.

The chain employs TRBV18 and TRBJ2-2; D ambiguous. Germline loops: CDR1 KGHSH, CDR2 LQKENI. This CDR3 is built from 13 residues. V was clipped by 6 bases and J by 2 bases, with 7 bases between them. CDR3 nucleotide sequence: TGTGCCAGCTCCGAGATAAACACCGGGGAGCTGTTTTTT. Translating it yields CASSEINTGELFF. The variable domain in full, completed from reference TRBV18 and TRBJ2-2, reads NAGVMQNPRHLVRRRGQEARLRCSPMKGHSHVYWYRQLPEEGLKFMVYLQKENIIDESGMPKERFSAEFPKEGPSILRIQQVVRGDSAAYFCASSEINTGELFFGEGSRLTVL.

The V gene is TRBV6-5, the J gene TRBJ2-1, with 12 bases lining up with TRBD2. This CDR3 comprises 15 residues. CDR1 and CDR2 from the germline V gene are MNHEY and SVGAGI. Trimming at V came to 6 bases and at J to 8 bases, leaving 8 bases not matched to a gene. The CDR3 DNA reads TGTGCCAGCAGCCCGACTAGCGGGAGTGGGTATGAGCAGTTCTTC. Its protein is CASSPTSGSGYEQFF.

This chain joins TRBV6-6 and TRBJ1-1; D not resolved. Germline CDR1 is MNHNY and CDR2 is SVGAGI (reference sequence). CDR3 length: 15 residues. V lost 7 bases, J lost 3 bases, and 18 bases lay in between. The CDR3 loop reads CASTPLRSRYTEAFF. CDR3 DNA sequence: TGTGCCAGCACCCCTCTGCGGTCGAGGTACACTGAAGCTTTCTTT.

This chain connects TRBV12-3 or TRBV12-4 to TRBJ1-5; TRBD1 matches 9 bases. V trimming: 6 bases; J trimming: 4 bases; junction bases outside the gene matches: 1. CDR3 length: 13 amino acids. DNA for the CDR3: TGTGCCAGCAGCGACAGGGGGAATCAGCCCCAGCATTTT. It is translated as CASSDRGNQPQHF.

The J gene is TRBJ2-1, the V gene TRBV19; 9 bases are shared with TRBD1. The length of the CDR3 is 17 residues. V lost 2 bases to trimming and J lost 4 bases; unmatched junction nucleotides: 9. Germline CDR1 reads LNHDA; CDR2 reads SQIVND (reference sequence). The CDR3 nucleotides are TGTGCCAGTAGTATAAGGACGGGGGGACAGGGTTACAATGAGCAGTTCTTC. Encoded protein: CASSIRTGGQGYNEQFF.

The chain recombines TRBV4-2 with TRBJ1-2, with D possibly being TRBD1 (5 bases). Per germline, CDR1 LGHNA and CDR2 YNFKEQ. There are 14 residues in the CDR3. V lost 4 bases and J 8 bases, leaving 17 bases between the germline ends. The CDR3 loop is CASSLIQESEGYTF. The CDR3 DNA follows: TGTGCCAGCAGCCTCATACAGGAATCGGAAGGCTACACCTTC.